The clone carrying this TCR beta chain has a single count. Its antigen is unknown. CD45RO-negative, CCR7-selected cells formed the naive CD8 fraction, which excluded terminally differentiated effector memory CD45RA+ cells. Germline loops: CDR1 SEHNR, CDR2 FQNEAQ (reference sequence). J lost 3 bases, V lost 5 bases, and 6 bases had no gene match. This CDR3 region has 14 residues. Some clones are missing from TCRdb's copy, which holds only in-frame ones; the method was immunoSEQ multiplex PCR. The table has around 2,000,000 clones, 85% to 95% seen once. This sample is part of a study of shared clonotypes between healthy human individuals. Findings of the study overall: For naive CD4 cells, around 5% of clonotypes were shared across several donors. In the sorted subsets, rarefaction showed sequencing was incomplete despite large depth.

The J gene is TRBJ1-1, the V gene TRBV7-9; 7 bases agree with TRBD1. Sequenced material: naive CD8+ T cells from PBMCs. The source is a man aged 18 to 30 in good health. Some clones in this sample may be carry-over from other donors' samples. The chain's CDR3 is CASSPTGTDTEAFF. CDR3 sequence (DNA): TGTGCCAGCAGCCCGACCGGGACAGACACTGAAGCTTTCTTT.